Listed here are 18 T cell receptor beta chains from one sample, sequenced in a study of blood T cell repertoires in COVID-19. The data were produced by immunoSEQ multiplex PCR, yet TCRdb's version contains in-frame clones alone and is incomplete. The table records about 220,000 clones, more than 75% of them present only once. The sequenced sample consisted of peripheral blood. The receptors come from a man in his fifties or sixties who had recovered from COVID-19.

V gene TRBV7-9 combines with J gene TRBJ2-7, with a weak D call TRBD1 (6 bases). The germline CDR1 and CDR2 sequences are SEHNR and FQNEAQ (reference sequence). The CDR3 is 14 residues long. The ends were cut back, 6 bases at V and 4 bases at J, with 16 bases in the middle. The CDR3 bases are TGTGCCAGCAGGAAGTCAGGGGACGGATACGAGCAGTACTTC. This translates into CASRKSGDGYEQYF.

V is TRBV6-2 or TRBV6-3 and J is TRBJ2-7; 10 bases match TRBD2. Unmatched junction bases numbered 14, after V lost 5 bases and J lost 1 base. The CDR3 has 18 residues. In germline, CDR1 is MNHEY, CDR2 SVGEGT. The CDR3 nucleotides read TGTGCCAGCAGTAAACCTTCTGCTTGGACTAGCGGATCCTACGAGCAGTACTTC. This codes for CASSKPSAWTSGSYEQYF.

Note on this clone: The identical CDR3 is also encoded by other nucleotide sequences in the sample. V gene TRBV6-5 combines with J gene TRBJ1-5, with TRBD1 identical over 8 bases. The J segment lost 2 bases and the V segment lost 5 bases, leaving 5 bases of the junction unmatched. The CDR3 has 15 residues. The germline CDR1 and CDR2 sequences are MNHEY and SVGAGI. CDR3 amino acids: CASSPDRGGNQPQHF. The CDR3 nucleotides read TGTGCCAGCAGTCCCGACAGGGGTGGCAATCAGCCCCAGCATTTT.

J is TRBJ1-5 and V is TRBV7-8, with D possibly being TRBD1 (6 bases). V lost 3 bases and J lost 6, with 12 bases in between. Germline CDR1 is SGHVS and CDR2 is FQNEAQ. The CDR3 runs to 14 residues. The CDR3 loop is CASSFGTSGQPQHF. The CDR3 bases are TGTGCCAGCAGCTTTGGGACATCAGGTCAGCCCCAGCATTTT. The full variable domain, rest sourced from reference TRBV7-8 and TRBJ1-5, is GAGVSQSPRYKVAKRGQDVALRCDPISGHVSLFWYQQALGQGPEFLTYFQNEAQLDKSGLPSDRFFAERPEGSVSTLKIQRTQQEDSAVYLCASSFGTSGQPQHFGDGTRLSIL.

The chain links TRBV2 to TRBJ1-5, with a possible D match to TRBD1 (6 bases). Germline values: CDR1 SNHLY, CDR2 FYNNEI. The CDR3 is 13 amino acids. V shed 4 bases and J shed 4 bases, with 8 bases lying between them. The CDR3 loop is CASSVQGNQPQHF. For the CDR3, the DNA is TGTGCCAGCAGTGTACAGGGAAATCAGCCCCAGCATTTT.

The V and J genes are TRBV7-2 and TRBJ2-1; D may be TRBD2 (6 bases). The CDR3 covers 13 residues. Trimming stripped 3 bases from V and 8 bases from J, with 11 bases between. CDR1 and CDR2 from the germline V gene are SGHTA and FQGNSA. DNA of the CDR3: TGTGCCAGCAGCTTTGGAGGGGCGTATGAGCAGTTCTTC. Protein: CASSFGGAYEQFF.

The genes are TRBV7-2 and TRBJ2-7; D is perhaps TRBD2 (5 bases). This CDR3 region has 15 residues. Germline V gene data show CDR1 as SGHTA and CDR2 as FQGNSA. V dropped 5 bases and J dropped 0 bases, with 14 bases sitting between them. As DNA, the CDR3 is TGTGCCAGCAGCCCCTTCGGACTTAGCTCCTACGAGCAGTACTTC. Amino acid sequence: CASSPFGLSSYEQYF.

This clone has just a few counts. The sample contains more than one DNA sequence encoding this CDR3. The chain is built from TRBV27 and TRBJ2-1; a possible D gene is TRBD1 (5 bases). This CDR3 contains 13 residues. Trimming cost V 0 bases and J 9 bases, with 9 bases left between them. From germline, CDR1 is MNHEY and CDR2 SMNVEV (reference sequence). This CDR3 reads CASSLSQGSEQFF. The CDR3, as DNA: TGTGCCAGCAGTTTATCCCAGGGATCTGAGCAGTTCTTC.

The chain links TRBV27 to TRBJ2-1; no clear D. Looked up from germline, CDR1 is MNHEY and CDR2 is SMNVEV (reference sequence). Trimming left V 4 bases short and J 0 bases short, with 13 bases between. This CDR3 has 16 amino acids. The CDR3 is CASSSPFVSSYNEQFF. The CDR3 DNA is TGTGCCAGCAGTTCCCCTTTTGTTAGCTCCTACAATGAGCAGTTCTTC.

This clone was observed a single time. The chain links TRBV28 to TRBJ2-5; tentatively, D is TRBD2 (7 bases). The length of the CDR3 is 14 residues. Per germline, CDR1 MDHEN and CDR2 SYDVKM. V was clipped by 6 bases and J by 8 bases, with 19 bases between them. In DNA form, the CDR3 reads TGTGCCAGCAGCCGACTGGGGGCGGGAGATACCCAGTACTTC. Translation gives CASSRLGAGDTQYF. Full variable domain (outside the CDR3, taken from reference TRBV28 and TRBJ2-5): DVKVTQSSRYLVKRTGEKVFLECVQDMDHENMFWYRQDPGLGLRLIYFSYDVKMKEKGDIPEGYSVSREKKERFSLILESASTNQTSMYLCASSRLGAGDTQYFGPGTRLLVL.

The chain carries TRBV5-1 and TRBJ2-7; 14 nucleotides agree with TRBD2. Germline loops: CDR1 SGHRS, CDR2 YFSETQ. This CDR3 has 15 residues. V lost 2 bases, J lost 5 bases, and 3 bases stayed unmatched. The CDR3 DNA reads as TGCGCCAGCAGCTTAGGGGGACTAGCGGGAGACGAGCAGTACTTC. It encodes CASSLGGLAGDEQYF.

The chain recombines TRBV28 with TRBJ1-4; 7 bases are shared with TRBD1. The J segment lost 13 bases and the V segment lost 10 bases, leaving 9 bases of the junction unmatched. The germline CDR1 and CDR2 sequences are MDHEN and SYDVKM. The CDR3 sequence is 11 residues long. CDR3 bases: TGTGCCACCGAGAGAAACAGGGGACTGTTTTTT. It specifies CATERNRGLFF.

The chain recombines TRBV5-1 with TRBJ1-6, with D maybe TRBD1 (5 bases). Trimming pared 1 base from V and 9 bases from J, leaving 20 bases between. The CDR3 sequence is 17 residues long. Per germline, CDR1 SGHRS and CDR2 YFSETQ. DNA of the CDR3: TGCGCCAGCAGCTTGTCCCGCCCGGGCTTTAGGGGTTCACCCCTCCACTTT. It yields the protein CASSLSRPGFRGSPLHF.

CDR3 in amino acids: CASSRGFLAGGETQYF. The CDR3, as DNA: TGTGCCAGTAGTAGAGGATTCTTAGCGGGAGGAGAGACCCAGTACTTC. This sequence joins TRBV19 and TRBJ2-5; 10 positions match TRBD2. V was pared by 4 bases and J by 4 bases, with 9 bases of the junction left unmatched. CDR1 and CDR2 from the germline V gene are LNHDA and SQIVND (reference sequence). The CDR3 runs to 16 residues.

V and J are TRBV2 and TRBJ2-5, with D maybe TRBD1 (5 bases). Germline CDR1 reads SNHLY; CDR2 reads FYNNEI. CDR3 length equals 11 residues. V was cut by 8 bases and J by 2 bases, with 6 bases left in between. CDR3 loop: CASAGQETQYF. CDR3 nucleotide sequence: TGTGCCAGCGCAGGGCAAGAGACCCAGTACTTC. Looking up the rest from reference TRBV2 and TRBJ2-5 gives the full variable domain: EPEVTQTPSHQVTQMGQEVILRCVPISNHLYFYWYRQILGQKVEFLVSFYNNEISEKSEIFDDQFSVERPDGSNFTLKIRSTKLEDSAMYFCASAGQETQYFGPGTRLLVL.

This clone was counted between two and nine times. The V gene is TRBV7-9, the J gene TRBJ2-5, with D possibly matching TRBD1 (5 bases). CDR3 length: 13 amino acids. V lost 5 bases and J lost 7, with 14 bases in between. CDR1 and CDR2 (germline): SEHNR, FQNEAQ (reference sequence). Here the CDR3 reads CASSQQGVPTQYF. The CDR3, as DNA: TGTGCCAGCAGCCAGCAGGGTGTTCCGACCCAGTACTTC.

In this sample, this clone turned up once. This chain connects TRBV27 to TRBJ1-1; 7 nucleotides agree with TRBD1. The J segment lost 0 bases and the V segment lost 7 bases, leaving 5 bases of the junction unmatched. Germline V gene data show CDR1 as MNHEY and CDR2 as SMNVEV (reference sequence). CDR3 size: 14 residues. CDR3 sequence: CASMTGLMNTEAFF. In DNA form, the CDR3 reads TGTGCCAGCATGACAGGGCTAATGAACACTGAAGCTTTCTTT.

V gene TRBV3-1 (or the pseudogene TRBV3-2) combines with J gene TRBJ1-2; 7 bases align to TRBD1. Germline-derived CDR1 and CDR2 are LGHDT and YNNKEL (reference sequence). The CDR3 has 14 amino acids. V trimming: 5 bases; J trimming: 5 bases; junction bases outside the gene matches: 8. The CDR3, as DNA: TGTGCCAGCAGCGTCCGACAGGGTCAGTATGGCTACACCTTC. Amino acid sequence: CASSVRQGQYGYTF.